Following are 7 T cell receptor beta chains from one sample sequenced in a study of blood T cells in healthy people across ages. A J-beta primer mix and a sample-barcoded 5' primer were used in a second PCR of about 7 to 12 cycles. TCRdb reanalysed the 5' RACE reads using MiXCR and keeps one entry per CDR3 protein. The repertoire includes about 680,000 distinct CDR3 sequences, roughly 49% of them detected once, and around 32% sits in the top ten. The sample consisted of blood. These receptors were taken from a woman aged 60 to 75 in good health.

The chain couples TRBV12-3 or TRBV12-4 to TRBJ2-7; 7 bases align to TRBD1. Judging by the DNA end, TRBJ2-5 fits better; the J call may be wrong. CDR3 length: 15 residues. CDR3 amino acids: CASSLPPGTEETQYF. CDR3 bases: TGTGCCAGCAGTCTCCCCCCCGGGACAGAAGAGACCCAGTACTTC.

This chain connects TRBV11-2 to TRBJ2-3, with D perhaps TRBD1 (5 bases). The CDR3 covers 13 residues. V was cut by 5 bases and J by 6 bases, with 12 bases left in between. Germline assignment: CDR1 SGHAT and CDR2 FQNNGV. The CDR3 region has the DNA TGTGCCAGCAGCGCACAGGTCCCCGATACGCAGTATTTT. This encodes CASSAQVPDTQYF.

In its sample, this clonotype was seen a few times. The V and J genes are TRBV10-3 and TRBJ2-5; TRBD2 agrees at 7 bases. Germline loops: CDR1 ENHRY, CDR2 SYGVKD. The CDR3 is 15 residues long. After removal of 0 bases from V and 5 bases from J, the junction contained 6 bases not matched to a gene. Here the CDR3 DNA reads TGTGCCATCAGTGAGTCGGCGGGAGCGATGGAGACCCAGTACTTC. This codes for CAISESAGAMETQYF.

This rearrangement joins TRBV7-2 to TRBJ1-2; D unclear. Trimming pared 5 bases from V and 6 bases from J, leaving 13 bases between. Germline V gives CDR1 SGHTA, CDR2 FQGNSA. The CDR3 sequence is 13 residues long. CDR3 sequence (DNA): TGTGCCAGCAGCCCCGCCCGCGGCGATGGCTACACCTTC. It translates to CASSPARGDGYTF.

The chain joins TRBV20-1 to TRBJ1-1; tentative D call: TRBD1 (6 bases). The V end was cut by 4 bases, the J end by 0 bases, with 9 bases between. Germline loops: CDR1 DFQATT, CDR2 SNEGSKA (reference sequence). This CDR3 contains 13 residues. The CDR3 here is CSAKGQLNTEAFF. The CDR3 nucleotides are TGCAGTGCTAAAGGACAGTTGAACACTGAAGCTTTCTTT.

The table lists this clonotype with a count of one. Here the CDR3 reads CAINGRSYNEQYF. CDR3 DNA sequence: TGTGCCATCAACGGCCGCTCCTACAATGAGCAGTACTTC. This chain joins TRBV10-3 and TRBJ2-1; D gene ambiguous. The DNA end is more similar to TRBJ2-7, so the J call may be wrong. This CDR3 has 13 amino acids. The germline CDR1 and CDR2 sequences are ENHRY and SYGVKD.

The chain links TRBV9 to TRBJ2-1; 7 nucleotides align to TRBD2. The germline V gene encodes CDR1 SGDLS and CDR2 YYNGEE. V lost 4 bases to trimming and J lost 10 bases; unmatched junction nucleotides: 5. The CDR3 contains 12 residues. The CDR3, as DNA: TGTGCCAGCAGCTTGAGGGACTACGAGCAGTTCTTC. Protein product: CASSLRDYEQFF.